This is a list of T cell receptor beta chains from one sample in a study of T cells in Graves' hyperthyroidism and ophthalmopathy. TCRdb re-analysed the multiplex PCR reads in MiXCR, keeping a single row per CDR3 protein. Among around 340,000 distinct CDR3 sequences listed, about 15% were seen once. The sample consisted of blood. These receptors all stem from a woman under 40 with Graves' hyperthyroidism. Both conserved end residues are part of each CDR3. Fields, in order: J gene, V gene, clone size, D gene, CDR3 protein, CDR3 DNA. D genes are given only for firm matches. A row's size may be missing; if present it is once, few, many or a size class.

J gene: TRBJ1-1
V gene: TRBV20-1
clone size: many
D gene: -
CDR3 protein: CSASQGLNTEAFF
CDR3 DNA: TGCAGTGCTAGTCAGGGCTTGAACACTGAAGCTTTCTTT

J gene: TRBJ2-2
V gene: TRBV5-1
clone size: -
D gene: TRBD1
CDR3 protein: CASSTQPLGQGSGELFF
CDR3 DNA: TGCGCCAGCAGCACGCAGCCTCTCGGACAGGGTTCCGGGGAGCTGTTTTTT

J gene: TRBJ1-5
V gene: TRBV5-5
clone size: -
D gene: -
CDR3 protein: CASSFNSASNQPQHF
CDR3 DNA: TGTGCCAGCAGCTTCAACTCGGCCAGCAATCAGCCCCAGCATTTT

J gene: TRBJ1-1
V gene: TRBV24-1
clone size: many
D gene: TRBD1
CDR3 protein: CATGQGSEAFF
CDR3 DNA: TGTGCCACCGGACAGGGTAGCGAAGCTTTCTTT

J gene: TRBJ2-1
V gene: TRBV20-1
clone size: -
D gene: -
CDR3 protein: CSARDSLRYSPFF
CDR3 DNA: TGCAGTGCTAGAGACTCTTTGAGGTATAGTCCGTTCTTC

J gene: TRBJ2-7
V gene: TRBV12-3/TRBV12-4
clone size: many
D gene: -
CDR3 protein: CASSWVIGPYEQYF
CDR3 DNA: TGTGCCAGCAGTTGGGTTATAGGGCCTTACGAGCAGTACTTC

J gene: TRBJ2-6
V gene: TRBV28
clone size: few
D gene: -
CDR3 protein: CASRGAGSGANVLTF
CDR3 DNA: TGTGCCAGCAGGGGGGCAGGTTCCGGGGCCAACGTCCTGACTTTC

J gene: TRBJ1-2
V gene: TRBV28
clone size: many
D gene: -
CDR3 protein: CASGTGTGIANYGYTF
CDR3 DNA: TGTGCCAGCGGCACCGGGACGGGGATCGCTAACTATGGCTACACCTTC

J gene: TRBJ2-6
V gene: TRBV4-1
clone size: few
D gene: -
CDR3 protein: CASSQDLIRGTDGANVLTF
CDR3 DNA: TGCGCCAGCAGCCAAGATCTAATAAGGGGCACCGATGGGGCCAACGTCCTGACTTTC

J gene: TRBJ1-5
V gene: TRBV30
clone size: -
D gene: TRBD1
CDR3 protein: CAWSVVRSTGGISNQPQHF
CDR3 DNA: TGTGCCTGGAGTGTGGTCAGATCGACAGGGGGGATAAGCAATCAGCCCCAGCATTTT

J gene: TRBJ1-1
V gene: TRBV11-1
clone size: many
D gene: -
CDR3 protein: CASSSGWNTEAFF
CDR3 DNA: TGTGCCAGCAGCTCCGGATGGAACACTGAAGCTTTCTTT

J gene: TRBJ1-2
V gene: TRBV5-5
clone size: many
D gene: -
CDR3 protein: CASSLGTALSGYTF
CDR3 DNA: TGTGCCAGCAGCCTGGGGACCGCGTTATCGGGCTACACCTTC

J gene: TRBJ1-5
V gene: TRBV28
clone size: many
D gene: -
CDR3 protein: CASSLDPEANQPQHF
CDR3 DNA: TGTGCCAGCAGTTTAGACCCCGAGGCCAATCAGCCCCAGCATTTT